This section outlines one T cell receptor (beta chain) sequence together with its context. Its antigen is unknown. Base-call qualities are not available, and no considerably larger clone is one nucleotide away. The donors were healthy, HIV-negative adults who had no recently reported acute infections or vaccinations. All donors were Caucasian adults living in Nashville, Tennessee, USA. CD4+ T cells were enriched by magnetic negative selection; naive cells were then positively selected on CD45RA, and the negative fraction formed the memory subset. After blood collection by leukapheresis, PBMCs were isolated using Ficoll-Histopaque density gradient centrifugation and then cryopreserved in the vapor phase of liquid nitrogen. Analytical flow cytometry was used to check the purity and quantity of each magnetically sorted T cell population. Each sorted fraction had its genomic DNA isolated and then quantified by UV absorbance on a Nanodrop 2000c.

There are 15 amino acids in the CDR3, from cysteine to phenylalanine inclusive. Of the read, only the CDR3 DNA is kept; its 45 bases are in frame from base 1. From V the trimming removes 7 bases and from J it removes 2 bases, while the gene matches leave 9 bases of the junction unaccounted for. The germline V gene sets CDR1 to MNHEY and CDR2 to SVGAGI. This record comes from a study of shared clonotypes between healthy human individuals (dated by TCRdb to the early 2020s). For the study in its entirety: A few men and two women, aged 18 to 49 years, made up the cohort. The study deeply sequenced blood TCR repertoires of five healthy adults to estimate repertoire size and the extent of clonotype sharing between individuals. Per donor, leukapheresis produced somewhere between about 0.9 and 9.5 billion PBMCs. For each donor, CD4 naive and CD4 memory were each given three plates, CD8 naive was given two plates, and CD8 memory was given one plate. Different laboratories and diverse techniques were used to prepare libraries and sequence TCR repertoires, to increase sequencing depth and limit assay-specific biases. Findings and caveats that apply to the study as a whole: Sampling was limited to blood, and TCR repertoires in tissue likely differ from TCR repertoires in blood. Because the study included a small number of donors, the genetic and exposure-history diversity represented was limited. Naive subsets generally had larger estimated clonotype richness than memory subsets. When a few donors were compared, the shared fraction of clonotypes was about 5% for naive CD4, around 4% for naive CD8, more than 2% for memory CD4, and 0.35% to 0.4% for memory CD8. Compared with non-shared clonotypes, the clonotypes found in all four sorted-subset donors had higher generation probabilities. Even with the large sequencing depth, rarefaction of the sorted-subset datasets indicated that sequencing was incomplete. Pairwise subsampling indicated that sequencing depth was expected to affect the degree of clonotype sharing among donors.

Using the deep immunoSEQ assay, multiplex PCR amplified TCR CDR3 regions from genomic DNA. Extracted genomic DNA from each cell subset was spread evenly across all wells of several immunoSEQ 96-well plates, with each plate serving as a replicate. Each replicate PCR for sorted subsets received around 210 ng genomic DNA, equal to about 30,000 T cell genomes. Purified libraries were measured with a Qubit 3.0 fluorometer, size-checked on a Bioanalyzer 2100, and measured again with the KAPA Library Quantification kit. Every immunoSEQ 96-well plate was sequenced on a dedicated single-read 150-cycle Illumina NextSeq 550 flow cell. Concerning the study's data processing: Because only junctional sequences without quality scores were contained in the immunoSEQ output, filtering matching that applied to full-length reads could not be performed. Sequences were annotated with PyIR, a Python wrapper for IgBLAST v1.9, using IMGT germline references to assign V/J genes and CDR3. Reads with weak V/J assignments (E-value above 1e-6), missing CDR3, stop codons, out-of-frame junctions, or ambiguous translated residues were removed. V3J clonotypes were defined as sequences sharing the same inferred V gene, J gene, and CDR3 amino acid sequence. Percentage overlap between repertoires was computed as shared unique clonotypes divided by the size of the smaller repertoire. Richness of each repertoire was evaluated using RTK rarefaction, the Chao1 estimator, and Recon v2.1 estimates of unobserved clonotypes. OLGA was used to compute generation probabilities for all TCRbeta clonotypes that the gDNA method yielded from four donors. The table comes from immuneACCESS by way of TCRdb, which keeps in-frame sequences with V and J called. Part of the clones is missing from these tables; in studies checked, under half for an unresolved V gene and the rest for unknown reasons. Clonal size and the V and J genes are those of that table, whereas D and trimming came from the DNA. Counted in this sample were millions of clones; 90% to 95% of them appeared once. The top ten constitute about 0.13% of the sample.

Sequenced sample: naive CD4+ T cells sorted from blood. The sample's cell subset or site label, in plain terms: CD45RA+ positively selected. This receptor was taken from a man between 18 and 29 years old in good health. This sequence uses TRBV6-5 and TRBJ2-7, with 9 bases matching TRBD1. The DNA sequence follows: TGTGCCAGCACTACCGGACGGACAGGGGCCTACGAGCAGTACTTC. Translated, this is CASTTGRTGAYEQYF.